The clone carrying this T cell receptor (beta chain) was detected a few times. Assay: immunoSEQ multiplex PCR; the TCRdb copy retains only in-frame clones and omits some. The repertoire holds 20,000 to 25,000 clones, with nearly 90% as singletons. The data were obtained in a study of PD-L1 blockade in urothelial cancer. This CDR3 has 15 residues. CDR1 and CDR2 from the germline V gene are SGHVS and FQNEAQ. J gave up 4 bases and V 3 bases, and 5 bases lay outside the gene matches. This specimen was PBMCs, taken around atezolizumab (anti-PD-L1) treatment. V is TRBV7-8 and J is TRBJ2-1; 8 positions agree with TRBD2. The TCR was taken from a woman aged 55-75 years with urothelial cancer. As DNA, the CDR3 is TGTGCCAGCAGCTTCGCGACTAGCGCTTACAATGAGCAGTTCTTC. It yields the protein CASSFATSAYNEQFF.